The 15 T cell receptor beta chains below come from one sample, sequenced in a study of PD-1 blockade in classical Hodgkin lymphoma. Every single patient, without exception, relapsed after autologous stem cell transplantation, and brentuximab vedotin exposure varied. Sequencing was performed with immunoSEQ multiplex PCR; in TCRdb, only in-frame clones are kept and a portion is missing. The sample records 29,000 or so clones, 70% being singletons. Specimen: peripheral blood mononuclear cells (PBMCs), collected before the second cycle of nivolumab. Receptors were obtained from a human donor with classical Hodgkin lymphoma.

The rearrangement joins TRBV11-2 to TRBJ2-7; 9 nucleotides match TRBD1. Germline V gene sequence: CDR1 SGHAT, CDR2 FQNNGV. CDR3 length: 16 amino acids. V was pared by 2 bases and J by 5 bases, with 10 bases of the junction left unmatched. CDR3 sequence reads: CASSLSGTGFTNEQYF. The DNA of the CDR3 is TGTGCCAGCAGCTTATCCGGGACAGGGTTTACGAACGAGCAGTACTTC.

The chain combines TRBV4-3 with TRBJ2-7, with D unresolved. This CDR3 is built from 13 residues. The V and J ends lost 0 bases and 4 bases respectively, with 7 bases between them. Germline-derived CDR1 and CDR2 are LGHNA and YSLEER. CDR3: CASSQDSRYEQYF. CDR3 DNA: TGCGCCAGCAGCCAAGATTCCCGGTACGAGCAGTACTTC.

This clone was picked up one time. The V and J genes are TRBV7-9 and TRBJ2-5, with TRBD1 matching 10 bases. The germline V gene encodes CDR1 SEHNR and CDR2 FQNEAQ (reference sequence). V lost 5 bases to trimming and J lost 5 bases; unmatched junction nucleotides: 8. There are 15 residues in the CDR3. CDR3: CASSPGQGTGETQYF. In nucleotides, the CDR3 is TGTGCCAGCAGCCCGGGACAGGGGACCGGGGAGACCCAGTACTTC.

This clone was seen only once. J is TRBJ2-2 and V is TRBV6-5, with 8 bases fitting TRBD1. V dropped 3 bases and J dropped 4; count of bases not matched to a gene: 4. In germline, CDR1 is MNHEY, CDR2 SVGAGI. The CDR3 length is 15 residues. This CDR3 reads CASSYETGVTGELFF. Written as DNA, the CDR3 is TGTGCCAGCAGTTATGAGACAGGGGTCACCGGGGAGCTGTTTTTT.

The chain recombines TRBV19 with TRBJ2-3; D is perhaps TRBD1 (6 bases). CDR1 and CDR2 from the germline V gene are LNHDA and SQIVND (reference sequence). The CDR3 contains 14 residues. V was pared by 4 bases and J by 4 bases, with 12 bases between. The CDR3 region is CASSRGQFADTQYF. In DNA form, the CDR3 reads TGTGCCAGTAGTAGGGGGCAGTTTGCAGATACGCAGTATTTT.

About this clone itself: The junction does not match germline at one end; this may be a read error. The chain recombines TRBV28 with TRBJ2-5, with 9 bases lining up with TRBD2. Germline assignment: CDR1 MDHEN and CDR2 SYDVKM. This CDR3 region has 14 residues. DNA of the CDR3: TGTGCCAGCAGCTTATCGGCGGGGGGGGAGACCCAGTACTTC. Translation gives CASSLSAGGETQYF.

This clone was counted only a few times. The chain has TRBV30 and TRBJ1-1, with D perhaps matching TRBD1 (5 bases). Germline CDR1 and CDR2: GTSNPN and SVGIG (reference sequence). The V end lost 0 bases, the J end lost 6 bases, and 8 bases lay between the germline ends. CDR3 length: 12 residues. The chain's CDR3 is CAWSVRGPEAFF. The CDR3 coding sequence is TGTGCCTGGAGTGTGCGGGGCCCTGAAGCTTTCTTT.

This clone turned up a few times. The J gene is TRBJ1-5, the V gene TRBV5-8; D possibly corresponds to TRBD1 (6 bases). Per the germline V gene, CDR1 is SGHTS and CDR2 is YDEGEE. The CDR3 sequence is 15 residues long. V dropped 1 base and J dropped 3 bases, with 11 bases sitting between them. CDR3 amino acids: CASSLTGMDNQPQHF. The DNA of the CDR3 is TGTGCCAGCAGCTTGACAGGGATGGACAATCAGCCCCAGCATTTT.

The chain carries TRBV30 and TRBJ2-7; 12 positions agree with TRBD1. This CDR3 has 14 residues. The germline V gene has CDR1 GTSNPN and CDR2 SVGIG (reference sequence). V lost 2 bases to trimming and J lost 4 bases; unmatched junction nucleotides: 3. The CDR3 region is CAWSRDRGLYEQYF. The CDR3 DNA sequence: TGTGCCTGGAGTAGGGACAGGGGGCTTTACGAGCAGTACTTC.

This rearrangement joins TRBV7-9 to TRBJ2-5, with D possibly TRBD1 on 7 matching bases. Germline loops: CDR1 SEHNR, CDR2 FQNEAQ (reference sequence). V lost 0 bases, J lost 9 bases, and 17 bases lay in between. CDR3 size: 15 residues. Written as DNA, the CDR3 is TGTGCCAGCAGCTTAGCGGAGGGACAGCTTGTTTCCCAGTACTTC. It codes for CASSLAEGQLVSQYF.

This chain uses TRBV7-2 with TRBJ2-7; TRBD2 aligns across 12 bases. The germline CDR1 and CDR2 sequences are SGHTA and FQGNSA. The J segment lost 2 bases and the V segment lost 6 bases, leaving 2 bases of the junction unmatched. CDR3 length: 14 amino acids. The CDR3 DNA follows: TGTGCCAGCAGGCCTAGCGGGGGGGCCTACGAGCAGTACTTC. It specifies CASRPSGGAYEQYF. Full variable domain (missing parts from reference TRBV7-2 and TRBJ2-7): GAGVSQSPSNKVTEKGKDVELRCDPISGHTALYWYRQSLGQGLEFLIYFQGNSAPDKSGLPSDRFSAERTGGSVSTLTIQRTQQEDSAVYLCASRPSGGAYEQYFGPGTRLTVT.

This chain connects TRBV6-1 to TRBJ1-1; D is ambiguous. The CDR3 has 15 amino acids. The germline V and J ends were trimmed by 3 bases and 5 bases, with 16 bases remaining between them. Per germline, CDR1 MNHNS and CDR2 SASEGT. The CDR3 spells CASSEGSAGRTEAFF. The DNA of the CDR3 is TGTGCCAGCAGTGAGGGGAGCGCGGGCAGGACTGAAGCTTTCTTT.

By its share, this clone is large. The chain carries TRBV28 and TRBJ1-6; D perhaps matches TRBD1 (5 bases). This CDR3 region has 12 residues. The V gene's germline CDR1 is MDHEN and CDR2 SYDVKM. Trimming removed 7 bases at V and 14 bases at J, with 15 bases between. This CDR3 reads CASTPPRGALHF. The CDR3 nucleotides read TGTGCCAGCACCCCCCCCCGGGGGGCCCTCCACTTT. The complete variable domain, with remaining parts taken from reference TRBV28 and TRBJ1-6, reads DVKVTQSSRYLVKRTGEKVFLECVQDMDHENMFWYRQDPGLGLRLIYFSYDVKMKEKGDIPEGYSVSREKKERFSLILESASTNQTSMYLCASTPPRGALHFGNGTRLTVT.

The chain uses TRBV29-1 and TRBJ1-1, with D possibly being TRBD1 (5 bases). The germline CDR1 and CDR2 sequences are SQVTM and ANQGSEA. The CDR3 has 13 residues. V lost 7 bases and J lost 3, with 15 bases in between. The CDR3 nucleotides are TGCAGCGGCGGCCACGACAGATACACTGAAGCTTTCTTT. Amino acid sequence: CSGGHDRYTEAFF.

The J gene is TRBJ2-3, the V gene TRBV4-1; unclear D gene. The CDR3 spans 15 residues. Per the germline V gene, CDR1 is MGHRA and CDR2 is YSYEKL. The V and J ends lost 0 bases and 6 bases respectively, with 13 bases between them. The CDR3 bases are TGCGCCAGCAGCCAAGATTGGCCAGGACGGGATACGCAGTATTTT. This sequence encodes CASSQDWPGRDTQYF.